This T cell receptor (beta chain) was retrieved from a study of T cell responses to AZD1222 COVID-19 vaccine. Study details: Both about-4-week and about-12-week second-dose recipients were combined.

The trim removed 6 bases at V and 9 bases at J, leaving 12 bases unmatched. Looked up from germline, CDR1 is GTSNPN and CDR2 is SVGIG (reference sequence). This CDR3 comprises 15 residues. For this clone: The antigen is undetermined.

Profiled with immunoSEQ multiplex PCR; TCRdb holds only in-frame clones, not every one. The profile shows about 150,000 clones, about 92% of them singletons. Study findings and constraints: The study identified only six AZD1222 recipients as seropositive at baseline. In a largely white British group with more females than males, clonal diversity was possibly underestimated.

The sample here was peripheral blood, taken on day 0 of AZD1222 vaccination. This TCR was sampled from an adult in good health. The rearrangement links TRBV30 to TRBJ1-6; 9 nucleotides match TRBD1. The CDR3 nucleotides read TGTGCCTGTCCCCCCGGGGACAGGGAAGTTTCACCCCTCCACTTT. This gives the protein CACPPGDREVSPLHF.